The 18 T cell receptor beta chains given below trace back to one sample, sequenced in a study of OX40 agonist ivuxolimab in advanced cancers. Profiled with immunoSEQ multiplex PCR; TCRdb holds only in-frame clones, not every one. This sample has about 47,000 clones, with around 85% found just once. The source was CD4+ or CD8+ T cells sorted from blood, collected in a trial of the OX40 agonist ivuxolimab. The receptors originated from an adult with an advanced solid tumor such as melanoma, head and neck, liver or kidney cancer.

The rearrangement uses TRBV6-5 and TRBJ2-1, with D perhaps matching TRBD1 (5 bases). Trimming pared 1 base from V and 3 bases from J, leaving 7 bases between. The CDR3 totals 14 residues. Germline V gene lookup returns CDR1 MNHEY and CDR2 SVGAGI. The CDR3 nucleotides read TGTGCCAGCAGTTACTACAGGAGCTACAATGAGCAGTTCTTC. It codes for CASSYYRSYNEQFF.

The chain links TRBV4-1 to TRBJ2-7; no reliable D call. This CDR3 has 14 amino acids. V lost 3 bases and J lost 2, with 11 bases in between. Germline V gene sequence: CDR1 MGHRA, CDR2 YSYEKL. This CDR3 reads CASSQSPSTYEQYF. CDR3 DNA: TGCGCCAGCAGCCAGTCTCCTTCTACCTACGAGCAGTACTTC.

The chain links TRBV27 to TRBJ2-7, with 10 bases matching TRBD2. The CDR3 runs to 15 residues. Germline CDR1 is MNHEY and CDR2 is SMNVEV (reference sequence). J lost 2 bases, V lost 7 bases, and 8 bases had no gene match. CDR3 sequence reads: CASTIRTSGTYEQYF. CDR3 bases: TGTGCCAGCACCATCAGGACTAGCGGAACCTACGAGCAGTACTTC.

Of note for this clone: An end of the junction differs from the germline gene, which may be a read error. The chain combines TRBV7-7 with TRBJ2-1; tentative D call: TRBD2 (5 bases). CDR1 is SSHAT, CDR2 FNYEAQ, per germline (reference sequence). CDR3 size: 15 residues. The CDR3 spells CASSEDFRQYNEQFF. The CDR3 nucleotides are TGTGCTAGCAGCGAGGACTTCCGACAATACAATGAGCAGTTCTTC.

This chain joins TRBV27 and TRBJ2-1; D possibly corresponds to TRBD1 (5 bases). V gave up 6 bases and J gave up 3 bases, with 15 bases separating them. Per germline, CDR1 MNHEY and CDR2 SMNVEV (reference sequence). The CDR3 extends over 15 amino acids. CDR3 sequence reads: CASRSWQGFYNEQFF. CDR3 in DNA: TGTGCCAGCAGGTCCTGGCAGGGATTCTACAATGAGCAGTTCTTC.

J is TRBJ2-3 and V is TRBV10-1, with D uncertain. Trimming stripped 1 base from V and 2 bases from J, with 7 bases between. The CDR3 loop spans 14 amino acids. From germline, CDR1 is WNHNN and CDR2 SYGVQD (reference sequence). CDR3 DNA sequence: TGCGCCAGCAGTGAGTACAGAATCACAGATACGCAGTATTTT. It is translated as CASSEYRITDTQYF.

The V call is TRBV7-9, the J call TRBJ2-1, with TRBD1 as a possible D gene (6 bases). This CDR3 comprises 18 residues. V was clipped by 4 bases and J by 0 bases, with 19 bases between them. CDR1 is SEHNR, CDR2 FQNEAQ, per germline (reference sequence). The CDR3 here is CASSSSGERRSSYNEQFF. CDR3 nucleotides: TGTGCCAGCAGCTCCTCAGGGGAAAGACGGAGCTCCTACAATGAGCAGTTCTTC. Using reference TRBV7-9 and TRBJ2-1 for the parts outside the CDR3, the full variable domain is DTGVSQNPRHKITKRGQNVTFRCDPISEHNRLYWYRQTLGQGPEFLTYFQNEAQLEKSRLLSDRFSAERPKGSFSTLEIQRTEQGDSAMYLCASSSSGERRSSYNEQFFGPGTRLTVL.

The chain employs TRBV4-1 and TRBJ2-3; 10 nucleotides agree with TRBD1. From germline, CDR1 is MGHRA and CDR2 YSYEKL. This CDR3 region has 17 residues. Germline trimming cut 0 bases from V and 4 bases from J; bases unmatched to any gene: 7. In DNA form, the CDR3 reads TGCGCCAGCAGCCAAGACGCCGACAGGGGGCTGGCAGATACGCAGTATTTT. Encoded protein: CASSQDADRGLADTQYF.

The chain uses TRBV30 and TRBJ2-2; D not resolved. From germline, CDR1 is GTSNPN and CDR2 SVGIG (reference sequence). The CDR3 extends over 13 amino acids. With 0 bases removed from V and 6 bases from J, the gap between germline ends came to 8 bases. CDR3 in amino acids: CAWSVLWAGELFF. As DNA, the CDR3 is TGTGCCTGGAGTGTACTGTGGGCCGGGGAGCTGTTTTTT.

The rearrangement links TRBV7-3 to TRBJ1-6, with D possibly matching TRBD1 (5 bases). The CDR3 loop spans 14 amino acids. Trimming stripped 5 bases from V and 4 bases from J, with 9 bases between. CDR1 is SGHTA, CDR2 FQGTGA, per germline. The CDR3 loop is CASSRTPYNSPLHF. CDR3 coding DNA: TGTGCCAGCAGCCGGACACCTTATAATTCACCCCTCCACTTT.

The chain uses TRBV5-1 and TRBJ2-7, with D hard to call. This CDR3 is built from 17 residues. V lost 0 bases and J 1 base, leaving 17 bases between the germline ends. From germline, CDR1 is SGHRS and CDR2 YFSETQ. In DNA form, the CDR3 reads TGCGCCAGCAGCTTGGTTGCTACTCCCATATCTTCCTACGAGCAGTACTTC. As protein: CASSLVATPISSYEQYF.

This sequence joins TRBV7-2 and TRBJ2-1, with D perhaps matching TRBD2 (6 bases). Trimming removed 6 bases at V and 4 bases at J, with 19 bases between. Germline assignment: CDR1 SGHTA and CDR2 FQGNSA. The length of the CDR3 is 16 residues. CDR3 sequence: CASSRIARRGYNEQFF. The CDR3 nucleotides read TGTGCCAGCAGTCGGATAGCCCGGAGGGGATACAATGAGCAGTTCTTC.

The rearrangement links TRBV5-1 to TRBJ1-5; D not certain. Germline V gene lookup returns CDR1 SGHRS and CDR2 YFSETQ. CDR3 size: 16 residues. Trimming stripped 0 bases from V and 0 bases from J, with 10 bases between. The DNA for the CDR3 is TGCGCCAGCAGCTTGGTAGGCAGCTATAGCAATCAGCCCCAGCATTTT. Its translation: CASSLVGSYSNQPQHF.

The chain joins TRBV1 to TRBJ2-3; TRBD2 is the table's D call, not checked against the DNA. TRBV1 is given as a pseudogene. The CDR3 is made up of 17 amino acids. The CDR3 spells CTSSPGLAGGRADTQYF. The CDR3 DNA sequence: TGCACCAGCAGCCCGGGACTAGCGGGAGGGAGGGCAGATACGCAGTATTTT.

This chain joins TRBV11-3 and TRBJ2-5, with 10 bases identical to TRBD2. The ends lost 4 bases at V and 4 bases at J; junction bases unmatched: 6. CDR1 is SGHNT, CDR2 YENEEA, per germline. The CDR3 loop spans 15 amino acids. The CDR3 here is CASSSSGRARETQYF. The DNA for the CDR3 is TGTGCCAGCAGCTCAAGCGGGAGGGCTCGAGAGACCCAGTACTTC.

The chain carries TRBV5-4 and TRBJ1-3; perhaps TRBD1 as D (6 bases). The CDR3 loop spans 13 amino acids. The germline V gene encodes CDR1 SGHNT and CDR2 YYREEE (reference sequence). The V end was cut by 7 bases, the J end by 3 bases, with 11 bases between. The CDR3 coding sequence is TGTGCCAGCCGAACAGGGTTTGGAAACACCATATATTTT. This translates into CASRTGFGNTIYF.

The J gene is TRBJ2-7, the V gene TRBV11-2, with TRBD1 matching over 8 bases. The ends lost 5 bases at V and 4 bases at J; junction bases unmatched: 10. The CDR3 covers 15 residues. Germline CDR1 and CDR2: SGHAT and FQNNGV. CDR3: CASSLEGTGVYEQYF. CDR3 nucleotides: TGTGCCAGCAGCCTCGAGGGGACAGGAGTGTACGAGCAGTACTTC.

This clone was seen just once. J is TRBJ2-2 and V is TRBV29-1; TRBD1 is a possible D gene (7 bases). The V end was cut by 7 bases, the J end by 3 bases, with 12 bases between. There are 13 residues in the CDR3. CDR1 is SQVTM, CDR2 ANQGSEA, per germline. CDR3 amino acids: CSAAGQYTGELFF. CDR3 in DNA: TGCAGCGCGGCGGGACAGTACACCGGGGAGCTGTTTTTT.